This record looks at one T cell receptor (beta chain) sequence and its context. These data originate in a study of blood T cell repertoires in COVID-19. Method: immunoSEQ multiplex PCR; TCRdb's copy keeps in-frame clones and lacks some. The sample includes around 60,000 clones, around 77% of them seen just once. Germline values: CDR1 SGHTA, CDR2 FQGNSA. The CDR3 runs to 15 residues. With V trimmed by 1 base and J by 6 bases, 7 bases remained unmatched. The receptor's source is an older man with active or convalescent COVID-19. The specimen was peripheral blood. The chain uses TRBV7-2 and TRBJ2-5; 8 nucleotides line up with TRBD2. CDR3 DNA: TGTGCCAGCAGCTTAGAATGGGCGGGAGGAAAGACCCAGTACTTC. It codes for CASSLEWAGGKTQYF.